The clone carrying this TCR beta chain was recorded once. There are 16 residues in the CDR3. J lost 12 bases, V lost 1 base, and 13 bases had no gene match. The germline CDR1 and CDR2 sequences are SGHNT and YENEEA. There were only Caucasian adults among the donors, and all lived in Nashville, Tennessee. This was a deep-level run. Unsorted PBMC samples were amplified in replicate PCRs containing around 310 ng DNA, 25,000 to 35,000 T cell genomes. Ten immunoSEQ deep assay plates served to sequence unsorted PBMC DNA. Here immunoSEQ multiplex PCR was the method, and the copy in TCRdb shows in-frame clones only, minus some. The sample carries around 500,000 clones, 70% to 80% recorded once. The sample is drawn from a study of shared clonotypes between healthy human individuals.

Sample: PBMCs. The genes are TRBV11-3 and TRBJ2-1, with 9 bases aligning to TRBD1. This TCR came from a woman aged 40 to 50 in good health. Some clones in this sample may be carry-over from other donors' samples. The CDR3 reads CASSLGTGATMKVQFF. CDR3 in DNA: TGTGCCAGCAGCTTAGGGACAGGGGCTACAATGAAAGTGCAGTTCTTC.